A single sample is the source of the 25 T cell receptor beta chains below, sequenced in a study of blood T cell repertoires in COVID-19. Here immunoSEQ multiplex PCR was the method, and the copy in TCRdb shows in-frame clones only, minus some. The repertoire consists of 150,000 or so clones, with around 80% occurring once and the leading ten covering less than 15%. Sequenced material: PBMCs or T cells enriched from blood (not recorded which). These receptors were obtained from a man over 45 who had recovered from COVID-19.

CDR3 DNA sequence: TGTGCCAGCAGCGTAAGGGGAACTGGGGCCAACGTCCTGACTTTC. Its protein product is CASSVRGTGANVLTF. The rearrangement uses TRBV9 and TRBJ2-6; D might be TRBD1 (5 bases). The germline V and J ends were trimmed by 1 base and 2 bases, with 7 bases remaining between them. CDR3 length equals 15 residues. Germline V lookup: CDR1 SGDLS, CDR2 YYNGEE.

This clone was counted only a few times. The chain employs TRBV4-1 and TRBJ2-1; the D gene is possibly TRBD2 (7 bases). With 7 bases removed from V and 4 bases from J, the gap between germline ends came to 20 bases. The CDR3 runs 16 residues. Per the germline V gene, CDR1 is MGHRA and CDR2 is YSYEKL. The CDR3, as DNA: TGCGCCAGCACCAGAGTAGTAGGGGGGGCGTACAATGAGCAGTTCTTC. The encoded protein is CASTRVVGGAYNEQFF.

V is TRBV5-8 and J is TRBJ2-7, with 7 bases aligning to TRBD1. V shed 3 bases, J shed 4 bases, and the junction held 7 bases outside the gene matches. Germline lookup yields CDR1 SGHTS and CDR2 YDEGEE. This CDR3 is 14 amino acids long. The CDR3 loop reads CASSSGQLIYEQYF. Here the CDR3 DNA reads TGTGCCAGCAGCTCGGGACAGCTGATTTACGAGCAGTACTTC.

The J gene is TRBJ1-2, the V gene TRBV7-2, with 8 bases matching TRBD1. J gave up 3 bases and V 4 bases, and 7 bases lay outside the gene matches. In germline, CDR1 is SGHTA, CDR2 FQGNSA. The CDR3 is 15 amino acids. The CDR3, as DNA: TGTGCCAGCAGCTCGCGGACAGGGAGCCACTATGGCTACACCTTC. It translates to CASSSRTGSHYGYTF.

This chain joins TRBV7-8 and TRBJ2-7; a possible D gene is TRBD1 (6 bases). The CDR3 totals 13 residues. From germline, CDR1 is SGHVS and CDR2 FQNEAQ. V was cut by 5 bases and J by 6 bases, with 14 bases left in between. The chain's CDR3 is CASSPGQFSEQYF. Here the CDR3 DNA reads TGTGCCAGCAGCCCTGGACAGTTCTCCGAGCAGTACTTC.

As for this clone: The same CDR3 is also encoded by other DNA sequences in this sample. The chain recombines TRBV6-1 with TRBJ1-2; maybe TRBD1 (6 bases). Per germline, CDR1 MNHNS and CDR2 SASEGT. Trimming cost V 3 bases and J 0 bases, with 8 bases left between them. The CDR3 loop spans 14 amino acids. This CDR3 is CASSETGSNYGYTF. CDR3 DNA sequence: TGTGCCAGCAGTGAGACAGGCTCTAACTATGGCTACACCTTC.

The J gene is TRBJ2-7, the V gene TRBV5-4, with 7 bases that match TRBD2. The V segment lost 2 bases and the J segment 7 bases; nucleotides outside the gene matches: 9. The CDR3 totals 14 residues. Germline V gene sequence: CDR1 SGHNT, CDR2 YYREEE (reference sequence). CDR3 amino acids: CASSLGREGREQYF. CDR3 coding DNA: TGTGCCAGCAGCTTAGGCAGGGAGGGGCGGGAGCAGTACTTC.

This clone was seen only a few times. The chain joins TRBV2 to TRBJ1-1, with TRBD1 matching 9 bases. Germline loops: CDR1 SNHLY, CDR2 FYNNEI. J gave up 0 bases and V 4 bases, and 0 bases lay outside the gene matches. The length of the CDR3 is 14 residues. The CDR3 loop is CASSGDRVNTEAFF. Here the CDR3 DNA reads TGTGCCAGCAGTGGGGACAGGGTGAACACTGAAGCTTTCTTT.

This CDR3 reads CASSFSTGSSGANVLTF. The CDR3, as DNA: TGTGCCAGCAGCTTTTCGACAGGGTCCTCTGGGGCCAACGTCCTGACTTTC. This chain uses TRBV7-6 with TRBJ2-6, with 7 bases that match TRBD1. V lost 3 bases and J lost 0; bases outside the gene matches: 5. The CDR3 is made up of 17 amino acids. Germline-derived CDR1 and CDR2 are SGHVS and FNYEAQ.

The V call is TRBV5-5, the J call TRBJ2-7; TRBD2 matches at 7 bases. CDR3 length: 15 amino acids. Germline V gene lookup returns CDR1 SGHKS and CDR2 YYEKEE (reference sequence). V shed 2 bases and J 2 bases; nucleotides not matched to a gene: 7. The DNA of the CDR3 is TGTGCCAGCAGCTTCGCAAAAGGGACTACCTACGAGCAGTACTTC. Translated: CASSFAKGTTYEQYF.

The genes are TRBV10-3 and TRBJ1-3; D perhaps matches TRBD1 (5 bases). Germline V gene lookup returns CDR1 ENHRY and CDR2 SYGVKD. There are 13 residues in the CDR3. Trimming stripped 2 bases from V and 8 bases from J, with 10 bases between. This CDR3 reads CAISEQGAHTIYF. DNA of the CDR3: TGTGCCATCAGTGAGCAGGGCGCCCACACCATATATTTT.

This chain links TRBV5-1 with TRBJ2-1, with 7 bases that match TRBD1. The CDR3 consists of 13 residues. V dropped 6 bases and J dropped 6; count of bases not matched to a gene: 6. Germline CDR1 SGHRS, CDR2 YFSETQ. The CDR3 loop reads CASTRDRANEQFF. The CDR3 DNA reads TGCGCCAGCACCCGCGACAGGGCCAATGAGCAGTTCTTC.

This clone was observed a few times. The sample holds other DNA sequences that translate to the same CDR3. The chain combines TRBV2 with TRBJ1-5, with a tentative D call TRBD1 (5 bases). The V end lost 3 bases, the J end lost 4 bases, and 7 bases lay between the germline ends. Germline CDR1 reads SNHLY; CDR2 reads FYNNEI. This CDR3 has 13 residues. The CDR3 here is CASSEGRNQPQHF. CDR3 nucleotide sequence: TGTGCCAGCAGTGAGGGGCGAAATCAGCCCCAGCATTTT.

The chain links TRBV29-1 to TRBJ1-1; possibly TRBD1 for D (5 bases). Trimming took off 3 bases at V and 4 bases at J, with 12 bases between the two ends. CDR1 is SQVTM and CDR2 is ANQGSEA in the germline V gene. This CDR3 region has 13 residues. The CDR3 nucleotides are TGCAGCGTTGATCGGCAGGGAGGCACTGAAGCTTTCTTT. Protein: CSVDRQGGTEAFF.

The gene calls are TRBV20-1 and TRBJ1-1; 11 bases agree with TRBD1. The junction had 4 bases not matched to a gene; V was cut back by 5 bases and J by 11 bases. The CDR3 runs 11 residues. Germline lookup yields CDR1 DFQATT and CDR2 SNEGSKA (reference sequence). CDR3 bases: TGCAGTGCTGCCGGGACAGGGGGTGCTTTCTTT. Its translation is CSAAGTGGAFF.

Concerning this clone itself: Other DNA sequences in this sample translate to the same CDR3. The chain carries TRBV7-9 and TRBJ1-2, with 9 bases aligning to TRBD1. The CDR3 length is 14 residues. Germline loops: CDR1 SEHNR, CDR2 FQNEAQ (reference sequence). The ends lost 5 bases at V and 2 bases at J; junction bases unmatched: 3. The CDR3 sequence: CASSAGTGNYGYTF. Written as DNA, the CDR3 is TGTGCCAGCAGCGCCGGGACAGGGAACTATGGCTACACCTTC. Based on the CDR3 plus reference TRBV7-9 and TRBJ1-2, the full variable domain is DTGVSQNPRHKITKRGQNVTFRCDPISEHNRLYWYRQTLGQGPEFLTYFQNEAQLEKSRLLSDRFSAERPKGSFSTLEIQRTEQGDSAMYLCASSAGTGNYGYTFGSGTRLTVV.

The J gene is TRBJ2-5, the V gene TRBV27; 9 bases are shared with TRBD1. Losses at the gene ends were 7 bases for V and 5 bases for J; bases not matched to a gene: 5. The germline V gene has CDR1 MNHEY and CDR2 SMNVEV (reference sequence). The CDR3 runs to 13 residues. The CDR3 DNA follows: TGTGCCAGCACAAGACAGGGGGGGGAGACCCAGTACTTC. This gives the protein CASTRQGGETQYF.

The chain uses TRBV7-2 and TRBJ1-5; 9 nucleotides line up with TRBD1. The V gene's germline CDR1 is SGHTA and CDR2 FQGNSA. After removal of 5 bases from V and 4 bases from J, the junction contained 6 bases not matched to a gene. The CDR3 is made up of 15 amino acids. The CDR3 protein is CASSGGQGLNQPQHF. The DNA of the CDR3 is TGTGCCAGCAGCGGAGGACAGGGGTTGAATCAGCCCCAGCATTTT.

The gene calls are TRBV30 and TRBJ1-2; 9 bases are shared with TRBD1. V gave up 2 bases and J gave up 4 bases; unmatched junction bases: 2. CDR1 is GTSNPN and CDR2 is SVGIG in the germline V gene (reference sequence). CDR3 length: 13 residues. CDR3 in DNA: TGTGCCTGGAGTCGGGACAGGGCCTATGGCTACACCTTC. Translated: CAWSRDRAYGYTF.

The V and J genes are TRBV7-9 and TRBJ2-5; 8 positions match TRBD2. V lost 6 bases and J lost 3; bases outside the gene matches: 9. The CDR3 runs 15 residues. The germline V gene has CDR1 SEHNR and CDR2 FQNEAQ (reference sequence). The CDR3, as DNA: TGTGCCAGCAGATCCCAGGCGGGGGGAGAAGAGACCCAGTACTTC. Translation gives CASRSQAGGEETQYF.

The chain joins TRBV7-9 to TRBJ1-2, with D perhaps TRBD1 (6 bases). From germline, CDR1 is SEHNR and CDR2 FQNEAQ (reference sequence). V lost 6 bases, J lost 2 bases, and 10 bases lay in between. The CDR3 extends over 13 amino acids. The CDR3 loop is CASRLGQNYGYTF. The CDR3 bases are TGTGCCAGCAGGCTAGGACAGAACTATGGCTACACCTTC.

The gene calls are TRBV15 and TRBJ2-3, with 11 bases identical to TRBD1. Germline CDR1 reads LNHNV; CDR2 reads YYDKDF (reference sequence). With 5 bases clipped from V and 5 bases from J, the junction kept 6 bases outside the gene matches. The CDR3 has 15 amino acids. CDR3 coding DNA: TGTGCCACCAGCGGGACAGGGGGTGGGGAAGATACGCAGTATTTT. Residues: CATSGTGGGEDTQYF. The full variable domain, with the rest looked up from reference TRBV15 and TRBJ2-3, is DAMVIQNPRYQVTQFGKPVTLSCSQTLNHNVMYWYQQKSSQAPKLLFHYYDKDFNNEADTPDNFQSRRPNTSFCFLDIRSPGLGDTAMYLCATSGTGGGEDTQYFGPGTRLTVL.

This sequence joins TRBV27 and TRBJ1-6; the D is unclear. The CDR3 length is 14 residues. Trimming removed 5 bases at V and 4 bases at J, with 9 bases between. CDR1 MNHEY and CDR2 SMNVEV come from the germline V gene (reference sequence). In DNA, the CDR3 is TGTGCCAGCAGTGGGCCGCCTTATAATTCACCCCTCCACTTT. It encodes CASSGPPYNSPLHF.

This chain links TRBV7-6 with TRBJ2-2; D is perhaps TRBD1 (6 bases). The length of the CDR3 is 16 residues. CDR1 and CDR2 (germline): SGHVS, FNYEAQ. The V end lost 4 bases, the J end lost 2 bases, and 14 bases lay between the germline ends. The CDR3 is CASSSSRDTNTGELFF. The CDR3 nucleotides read TGTGCCAGCAGCTCCTCCCGGGACACCAACACCGGGGAGCTGTTTTTT.

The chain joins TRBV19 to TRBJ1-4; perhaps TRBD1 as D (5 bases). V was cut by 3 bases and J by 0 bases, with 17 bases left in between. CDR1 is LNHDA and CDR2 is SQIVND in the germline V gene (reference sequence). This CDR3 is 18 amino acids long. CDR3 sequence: CASSIQGPGLATNEKLFF. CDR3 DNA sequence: TGTGCCAGTAGTATTCAAGGGCCAGGGCTTGCAACTAATGAAAAACTGTTTTTT. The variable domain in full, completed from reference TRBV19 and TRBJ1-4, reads DGGITQSPKYLFRKEGQNVTLSCEQNLNHDAMYWYRQDPGQGLRLIYYSQIVNDFQKGDIAEGYSVSREKKESFPLTVTSAQKNPTAFYLCASSIQGPGLATNEKLFFGSGTQLSVL.